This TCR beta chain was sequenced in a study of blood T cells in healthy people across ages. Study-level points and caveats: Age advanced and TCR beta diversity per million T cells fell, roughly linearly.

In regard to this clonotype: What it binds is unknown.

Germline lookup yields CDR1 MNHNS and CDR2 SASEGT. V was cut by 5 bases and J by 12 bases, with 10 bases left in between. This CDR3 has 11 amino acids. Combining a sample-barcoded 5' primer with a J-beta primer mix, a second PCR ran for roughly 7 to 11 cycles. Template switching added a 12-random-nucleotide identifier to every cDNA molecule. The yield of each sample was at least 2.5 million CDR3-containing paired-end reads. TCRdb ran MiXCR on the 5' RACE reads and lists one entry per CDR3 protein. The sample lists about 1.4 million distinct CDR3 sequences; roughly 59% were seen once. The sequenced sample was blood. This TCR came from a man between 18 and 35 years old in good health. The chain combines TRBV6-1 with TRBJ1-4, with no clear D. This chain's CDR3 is CASSYTRELFF. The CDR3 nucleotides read TGTGCCAGCAGTTATACTAGAGAACTGTTTTTT.